Presented here are 19 T cell receptor beta chains from one specimen sequenced in a study of tissue T cells after allogeneic stem cell transplantation. The time point here: mouse harvest day 14 after allogeneic transplant. The graft held 10^6 splenic CD5+ T cells and 10^7 T-cell-depleted bone marrow cells. Libraries were prepared by immunoSEQ multiplex PCR; TCRdb keeps only in-frame clonotypes and omits some of them. The sample lists over 2,000 clones, about 43% occurring once. Sequencing was performed on lymph node tissue. These receptors originate from a female BALB/c mouse given C57BL/6 T cells with graft-versus-host disease after an allogeneic hematopoietic cell transplant.

Note on this clone: Mouse gene names and germline throughout. CDR3 loop: CASSATGGGTGQLYF. CDR3 bases read: TGTGCCAGCAGTGCTACAGGGGGAGGCACCGGGCAGCTCTAC. The chain couples TRBV26 to TRBJ2-2, with TRBD1 identical over 8 bases. The CDR3 goes on 1 residue after the read ends, and that part is filled in from the germline J gene. The V and J ends lost 5 bases and 4 bases, in that order; junction bases with no gene match: 6. The germline gives CDR1 KGHPV, CDR2 FQNQEV (reference sequence). The CDR3 contains 15 residues.

To note about this clone: Any gene name here is a mouse gene name. The DNA ends 1 residue before the CDR3 does, and the rest of the CDR3 is filled in from the germline J gene. V usage is TRBV29 and J usage is TRBJ2-5; D is unresolved. The CDR3 has 14 amino acids. With 2 bases removed from V and 2 bases from J, the gap between germline ends came to 8 bases. Per the germline V gene, CDR1 is MSHET and CDR2 is SYDVDS. The sequenced part of the CDR3 DNA is TGTGCTAGCAGTTTACTGACAATCCAAGACACCCAGTAC. Protein sequence: CASSLLTIQDTQY. The complete CDR3 protein is CASSLLTIQDTQYF.

With respect to this clone: Any gene name here is a mouse gene name. The read falls 1 residue short of the CDR3 end, and the missing part is taken from the germline J gene. This chain connects TRBV23 to TRBJ2-1. The CDR3 runs 14 residues. Germline V CDR1 and CDR2: KGHTA, FQNQQP. The chain's CDR3 is CSSSQSWGGAEQFF. The DNA read from the CDR3 is TGCTCCAGCAGTCAATCATGGGGCGGCGCTGAGCAGTTC.

This clone was detected only a few times. Gene and germline names: mouse. The observed sequence ends 1 residue before the CDR3 terminus, with the missing tail filled in from the germline J gene. The chain is built from TRBV26 and TRBJ2-3; a weak D match, TRBD1 (6 bases). Trimming removed 2 bases at V and 3 bases at J, with 9 bases between. CDR1 and CDR2 from the germline V gene are KGHPV and FQNQEV (reference sequence). The CDR3 sequence is 14 residues long. The CDR3 protein is CASSLQGRAETLYF. The covered CDR3 bases are TGTGCCAGCAGTCTGCAGGGGAGAGCAGAAACGCTGTAT.

To note about this clone: Mouse germline and gene names are used. The read falls 1 residue short of the CDR3 end, and the missing part is taken from the germline J gene. The rearrangement uses TRBV26 and TRBJ2-2; tentatively, D is TRBD1 (7 bases). The CDR3 length is 15 residues. In germline, CDR1 is KGHPV, CDR2 FQNQEV (reference sequence). V gave up 0 bases and J gave up 7 bases, with 12 bases separating them. The CDR3 sequence is CASSLSGGGGGQLYF. Incomplete CDR3 DNA: TGTGCCAGCAGTCTGTCAGGAGGGGGCGGCGGGCAGCTCTAC. The complete variable domain, with remaining parts taken from reference TRBV26 and TRBJ2-2, reads NSKVIQTPRYLVKGQGQKAKMRCIPEKGHPVVFWYQQNKNNEFKFLINFQNQEVLQQIDMTEKRFSAECPSNSPCSLEIQSSEAGDSALYLCASSLSGGGGGQLYFGEGSKLTVL.

As concerns this clone: Mouse germline and gene names are used. The CDR3 extends 1 residue past the end of the read, so its final part is completed from the germline J gene. This chain connects TRBV19 to TRBJ2-7; unclear D gene. Deletions cut 2 bases from V and 3 bases from J, with 6 bases between. The CDR3 runs 12 residues. CDR1 is FNHDT, CDR2 SITEND, per germline (reference sequence). The CDR3 region is CASSIVGYEQYF. The CDR3 bases that were read are TGTGCCAGCAGTATCGTGGGCTATGAACAGTAC.

Concerning this clone itself: Genes here carry mouse names. The CDR3 end is not reached by the read, which stops 1 residue before it; the germline J gene fills it in. This chain connects TRBV19 to TRBJ2-5; perhaps TRBD2 as D (6 bases). Germline values: CDR1 FNHDT, CDR2 SITEND (reference sequence). The CDR3 has 15 amino acids. Trimming shortened V by 0 bases and J by 0 bases, and 8 bases separated the two germline ends. Partial CDR3 DNA: TGTGCCAGCAGTATAGGACTGGTTAACCAAGACACCCAGTAC. Translation gives CASSIGLVNQDTQY. The CDR3 as a whole reads CASSIGLVNQDTQYF.

This clone was seen a few times. The gene symbols are mouse symbols. The read ends 1 residue before the CDR3 terminus; that terminus is restored from the germline J gene. The chain recombines TRBV16 with TRBJ1-4; no reliable D call. Trimming removed 3 bases at V and 0 bases at J, with 5 bases between. The CDR3 has 14 residues. Germline lookup yields CDR1 SGHSA and CDR2 FRNQAP. The part of the CDR3 DNA that was read is TGTGCAAGCAGCTTGCAGATTTCCAACGAAAGATTATTT. Its translation: CASSLQISNERLF. The whole CDR3 protein is CASSLQISNERLFF.

Points on this clone: The listed genes are named as in mouse. Partial CDR3 DNA: TGTGCCAGCAGTGACTGGGGGGACTCCTATGAACAGTAC. It translates to CASSDWGDSYEQY. The whole CDR3 sequence reads CASSDWGDSYEQYF. The chain combines TRBV13-1 with TRBJ2-7, with 8 bases that match TRBD2. The read gets to within 1 residue of the CDR3 end, and the germline J gene fills in the rest. This CDR3 spans 14 amino acids. The trim removed 2 bases at V and 0 bases at J, leaving 1 base unmatched. Germline lookup yields CDR1 NSHNY and CDR2 SYGAGN.

Remarks on this clone: Genes and germline are mouse. Read data end 1 residue before the CDR3 end; the end is taken from the germline J gene. J is TRBJ2-7 and V is TRBV13-3; D may be TRBD1 (5 bases). The CDR3 length is 12 residues. V shed 4 bases and J shed 4 bases, with 9 bases lying between them. Germline loops: CDR1 NNHDY, CDR2 SYVADS. The chain's CDR3 is CASSLEGYEQYF. The CDR3 bases that were read are TGTGCCAGCAGTTTGGAGGGGTATGAACAGTAC.

This clone was detected only a few times. Gene names refer to mouse genes. Sequencing ends 1 residue short of the CDR3 end; the germline J gene provides the rest. The chain joins TRBV13-3 to TRBJ2-3; 11 bases map to TRBD1. CDR1 and CDR2 (germline): NNHDY, SYVADS. The CDR3 totals 15 residues. After removal of 7 bases from V and 0 bases from J, the junction contained 4 bases not matched to a gene. CDR3 sequence reads: CASRDRGSSAETLYF. CDR3 bases read: TGTGCCAGCCGGGACAGGGGGAGTAGTGCAGAAACGCTGTAT.

This clone was seen a few times. The genes and germline here are from mouse. The sequenced CDR3 bases are TGTGCCAGTTCCTGGGGGGTGAGAAACACAGAAGTCTTC. Its protein is CASSWGVRNTEVF. The entire CDR3 reads CASSWGVRNTEVFF. The J gene is TRBJ1-1, the V gene TRBV12-2, with a weak D call TRBD1 (5 bases). Read data end 1 residue before the CDR3 end; the end is taken from the germline J gene. Trimming cost V 7 bases and J 1 base, with 15 bases left between them. The CDR3 has 14 amino acids. Germline V gene data show CDR1 as SGHLS and CDR2 as HYDKME.

This clone appeared a few times. Mouse names are used for the genes. The read terminates 1 residue ahead of where the CDR3 ends, so the germline J gene completes it. V and J are TRBV4 and TRBJ2-4, with TRBD2 matching over 9 bases. This CDR3 comprises 17 residues. The J segment lost 1 base and the V segment lost 7 bases, leaving 12 bases of the junction unmatched. Germline V gives CDR1 LGHDT, CDR2 YNNKQL (reference sequence). This CDR3 is CASTSDWGTPGQNTLYF. Incomplete CDR3 DNA: TGTGCCAGCACCTCAGACTGGGGGACCCCTGGTCAAAACACCTTGTAC.

Concerning this clone itself: Gene names and germline refer to mouse. The CDR3 bases that were read are TGTGCCAGCAGTCTGACAATTAACCAAGACACCCAGTAC. Translated: CASSLTINQDTQY. The whole CDR3 protein is CASSLTINQDTQYF. V gene TRBV26 combines with J gene TRBJ2-5; D unresolved. The sequenced fragment ends 1 residue before the CDR3 boundary, so the rest is inferred from the germline J gene. Trimming stripped 2 bases from V and 0 bases from J, with 6 bases between. This CDR3 is 14 amino acids long. From germline, CDR1 is KGHPV and CDR2 FQNQEV (reference sequence).

A word on this clone: Gene names are the mouse ones. The read ends 1 residue shy of where the CDR3 ends; the end is completed using the germline J gene. J is TRBJ2-2 and V is TRBV1; D call uncertain. CDR3 size: 14 residues. Per the germline V gene, CDR1 is NSQYPW and CDR2 is LRSPGD (reference sequence). V gave up 5 bases and J gave up 1 base, with 8 bases separating them. CDR3 bases read: TGCACCTGCAGTCCAACAAAAAACACCGGGCAGCTCTAC. Translation: CTCSPTKNTGQLY. The complete CDR3 reads CTCSPTKNTGQLYF.

As to this clone: The listed genes are named as in mouse. The read ends 1 residue shy of where the CDR3 ends; the end is completed using the germline J gene. The chain uses TRBV23 and TRBJ1-1; the table's TRBD1 call for D was not verified on the DNA. The V gene's germline CDR1 is KGHTA and CDR2 FQNQQP. The CDR3 contains 14 residues. The CDR3 loop is CSSSSGTANTEVFF. CDR3 bases read: TGCTCCAGCAGTTCCGGGACAGCAAACACAGAAGTCTTC.

Within the sample, this clone is large (0.1 to 1%). The genes are named according to mouse. The read ends 1 residue shy of where the CDR3 ends; the end is completed using the germline J gene. This chain joins TRBV14 and TRBJ2-7; the D gene is possibly TRBD1 (5 bases). Trimming shortened V by 2 bases and J by 4 bases, and 7 bases separated the two germline ends. The CDR3 totals 12 residues. Germline CDR1 SGHDT, CDR2 FRDEAV. CDR3 region: CASSLEGYEQYF. The CDR3 bases that were read are TGTGCCAGCAGTTTGGAGGGGTATGAACAGTAC.

Regarding this clone: The genes and germline here are from mouse. The read halts 1 residue ahead of the CDR3 end, with the missing end drawn from the germline J gene. V and J are TRBV3 and TRBJ1-4; perhaps TRBD1 as D (5 bases). The V gene's germline CDR1 is SNHLY and CDR2 FYNGKV (reference sequence). The CDR3 covers 14 residues. The ends were cut back, 1 base at V and 2 bases at J, with 5 bases in the middle. The CDR3 protein is CASSLGQSNERLFF. The CDR3 bases that were read are TGTGCCAGCAGCTTAGGACAGTCCAACGAAAGATTATTT.

On this clone itself: The gene names given are mouse names. CDR3 sequence reads: CASSPDRSNQDTQYF. CDR3 bases read: TGTGCCAGCAGTCCGGACAGGAGTAACCAAGACACCCAGTAC. This rearrangement joins TRBV26 to TRBJ2-5; 7 positions agree with TRBD1. The read ends 1 residue early relative to the CDR3; the germline J gene fills the gap. J lost 0 bases, V lost 4 bases, and 4 bases had no gene match. The germline V gene has CDR1 KGHPV and CDR2 FQNQEV (reference sequence). The CDR3 covers 15 residues. Looking up the rest from reference TRBV26 and TRBJ2-5 gives the full variable domain: NSKVIQTPRYLVKGQGQKAKMRCIPEKGHPVVFWYQQNKNNEFKFLINFQNQEVLQQIDMTEKRFSAECPSNSPCSLEIQSSEAGDSALYLCASSPDRSNQDTQYFGPGTRLLVL.